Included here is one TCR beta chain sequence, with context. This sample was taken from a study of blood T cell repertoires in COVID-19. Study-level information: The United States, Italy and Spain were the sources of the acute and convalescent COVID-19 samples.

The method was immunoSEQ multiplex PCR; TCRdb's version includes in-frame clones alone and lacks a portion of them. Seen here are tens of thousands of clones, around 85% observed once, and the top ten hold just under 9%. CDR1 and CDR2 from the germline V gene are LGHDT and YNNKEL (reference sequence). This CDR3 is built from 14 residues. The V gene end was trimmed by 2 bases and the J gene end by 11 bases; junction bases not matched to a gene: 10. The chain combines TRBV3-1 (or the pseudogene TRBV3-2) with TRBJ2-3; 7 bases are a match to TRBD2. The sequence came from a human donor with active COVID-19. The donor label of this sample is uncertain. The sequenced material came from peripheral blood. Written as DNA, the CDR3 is TGTGCCAGCAGCCAAACTTCGCGGGAGCCGAAGCAGTATTTT. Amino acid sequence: CASSQTSREPKQYF.